This T cell receptor beta chain was identified during a study of blood T cells in healthy people across ages. A J-beta primer mix and a sample-barcoded 5' primer were used in a second PCR of roughly 6 to 12 cycles. TCRdb reprocessed the 5' RACE reads with MiXCR, giving one entry per CDR3 protein. The sample holds about 1.7 million distinct CDR3 sequences; 25% to 30% are singletons and the top ten take more than 6%. Each donor was a healthy Caucasian individual from Russia, aged roughly 6 to 90. The CDR3 extends over 14 amino acids. The trim removed 5 bases at V and 8 bases at J, leaving 7 bases unmatched. CDR1 and CDR2 from the germline V gene are SEHNR and FQNEAQ (reference sequence).

Sequencing was done on a sample of blood. This sequence joins TRBV7-9 and TRBJ2-4; TRBD1 matches 9 bases. This clonotype was sampled from a woman aged 30 to 39 in good health. The CDR3, as DNA: TGTGCCAGCAGCCTTCGACAGGGGGGGGACATTCAGTACTTC. The encoded protein is CASSLRQGGDIQYF.